This T cell receptor (beta chain) is from a study of neurological immune-mediated disorders. The cDNA was produced through 5'RACE with 10-nucleotide random UMIs. The output of every sequencing run exceeded 170 million TCR-beta sequences, derived from 15-18 subjects. TCRdb re-derived calls from the 5' RACE reads in MiXCR, one entry per CDR3 protein. The sample carries some 42,000 distinct CDR3 sequences, more than 9% recorded once. Around 950,000 sorted CD4+ or CD8+ T cells made each library. Study findings and constraints: In HTLV-1-associated myelopathy, TCR clonal expansion was greatest, and in multiple sclerosis it was least, below healthy controls.

This clonotype was detected ten times or more. Its antigen is not known. CDR1 and CDR2 from the germline V gene are MNHNS and SASEGT. J was trimmed by 0 bases and V by 7 bases; bases with no gene match: 6. There are 15 residues in the CDR3. The clonotype originates from a woman aged 30 to 39 with HTLV-1-associated myelopathy (HAM/TSP). The chain uses TRBV6-1 and TRBJ2-3; TRBD2 matches 8 bases. Sequencing was carried out using CD4+ T cells from blood. The CDR3 nucleotides are TGTGCCAGCAATCCACTAGCGGTTAGCACAGATACGCAGTATTTT. Translation gives CASNPLAVSTDTQYF.